The entry that follows covers one T cell receptor beta chain sequence. Its antigen is unknown. These data belong to a study of T cell responses to AZD1222 COVID-19 vaccine. Study conclusions and caveats: Donors were chiefly white British, with a greater number of females, and clonal diversity was perhaps underestimated. Recipients of two AZD1222 doses showed rising Spike-specific TCR breadth and depth.

V was trimmed by 3 bases and J by 0 bases, leaving 11 bases between them. Germline CDR1 is KGHDR and CDR2 is SFDVKD. This CDR3 is built from 17 residues. Clones were sequenced by immunoSEQ multiplex PCR, and TCRdb holds only the in-frame ones, with some missing. The data contain about 150,000 clones, around 89% of them singletons. This clonotype originated in an adult in good health. The chain links TRBV24-1 to TRBJ2-6; D might be TRBD1 (6 bases). The source material was peripheral blood, sampled on day 0 of AZD1222 vaccination. The chain's CDR3 is CATSDPGDPSGANVLTF. CDR3 DNA sequence: TGTGCCACCAGTGATCCAGGGGACCCCTCTGGGGCCAACGTCCTGACTTTC.